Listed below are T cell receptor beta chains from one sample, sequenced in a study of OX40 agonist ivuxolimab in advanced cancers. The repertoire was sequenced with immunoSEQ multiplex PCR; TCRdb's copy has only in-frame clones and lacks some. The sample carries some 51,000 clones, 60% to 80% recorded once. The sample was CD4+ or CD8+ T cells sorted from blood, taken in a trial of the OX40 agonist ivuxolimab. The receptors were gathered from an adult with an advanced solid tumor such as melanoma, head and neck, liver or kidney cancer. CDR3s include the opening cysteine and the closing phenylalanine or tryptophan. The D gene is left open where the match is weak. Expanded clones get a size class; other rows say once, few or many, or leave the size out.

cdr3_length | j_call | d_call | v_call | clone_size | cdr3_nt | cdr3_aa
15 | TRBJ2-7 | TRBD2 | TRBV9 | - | TGTGCCAGCAGCGTAGAACTAGCGGGAAGATCAGAGCAGTACTTC | CASSVELAGRSEQYF
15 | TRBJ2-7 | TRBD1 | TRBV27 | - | TGTGCCAGCAGTAAGAGGACAGGCAGCACCTACGAGCAGTACTTC | CASSKRTGSTYEQYF
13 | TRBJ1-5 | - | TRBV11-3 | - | TGTGCCAGCAGCCAGGGTGGGAATCAGCCCCAGCATTTT | CASSQGGNQPQHF
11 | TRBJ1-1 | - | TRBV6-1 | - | TGTGCCACAGGGGAATTCACTGAAGCTTTCTTT | CATGEFTEAFF
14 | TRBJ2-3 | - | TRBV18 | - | TGTGCCAGCTCACCGCAGGGTGGTGCAGATACGCAGTATTTT | CASSPQGGADTQYF
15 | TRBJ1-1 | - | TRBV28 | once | TGTGCCAGCAGTTACTCGACGCCGGGGGGCACTGAAGCTTTCTTT | CASSYSTPGGTEAFF
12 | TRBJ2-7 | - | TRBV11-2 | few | TGTGCCAGCAGCGAGAGCGTCTACGAGCAGTACTTC | CASSESVYEQYF
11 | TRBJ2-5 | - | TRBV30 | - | TGTGCCTGGAGCGGAAGGGAGACCCAGTACTTC | CAWSGRETQYF
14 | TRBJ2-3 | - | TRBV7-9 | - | TGTGCCAGCAGCTTAAGAGCCAGCACAGATACGCAGTATTTT | CASSLRASTDTQYF
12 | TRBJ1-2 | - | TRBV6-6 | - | TGTGCCAGCGGACAGTTCAACTATGGCTACACCTTC | CASGQFNYGYTF
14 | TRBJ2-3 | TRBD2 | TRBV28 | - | TGTGCCAGTAGTTCGCGGCTAGCGGGCTATACGCAGTATTTT | CASSSRLAGYTQYF
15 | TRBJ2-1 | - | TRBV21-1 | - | TGTGCCAGCACAGGCGTACGTAGCTCCTACAATGAGCAGTTCTTC | CASTGVRSSYNEQFF
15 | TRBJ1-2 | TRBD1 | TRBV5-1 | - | TGCGCCAGCAGCTTGAGTCCCGGGACAGAGTATGGCTACACCTTC | CASSLSPGTEYGYTF
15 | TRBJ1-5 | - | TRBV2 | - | TGTGCCAGCAGTGAGAGGCAGGGAGGGTATCAGCCCCAGCATTTT | CASSERQGGYQPQHF
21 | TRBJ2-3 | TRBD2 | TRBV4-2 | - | TGTGCCAGCAGCCCCCTCAAGGCGGGAGGGCCTTTTTTCCTCAGCACAGATACGCAGTATTTT | CASSPLKAGGPFFLSTDTQYF
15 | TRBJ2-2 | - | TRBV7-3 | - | TGTGCCAGCAGCCTGGGGACTGGAAGTGGCGGGGAGCTGTTTTTT | CASSLGTGSGGELFF
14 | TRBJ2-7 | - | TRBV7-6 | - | TGTGCCAGCAGCTTAGGCGGGACCTCCTACGAGCAGTACTTC | CASSLGGTSYEQYF
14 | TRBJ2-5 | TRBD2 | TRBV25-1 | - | TGTGCCAGCAGACCACTAGCGGGCCAAGAGACCCAGTACTTC | CASRPLAGQETQYF
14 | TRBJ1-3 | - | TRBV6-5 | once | TGTGCCAGCAGTTTGGGGGGAGGTGGAAACACCATATATTTT | CASSLGGGGNTIYF
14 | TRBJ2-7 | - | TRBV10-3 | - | TGTGCCATCAGTGATTTGCGACGGGGGACCGAGCAGTACTTC | CAISDLRRGTEQYF
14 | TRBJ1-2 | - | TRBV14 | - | TGTGCCAGCAGCCCCCTGACAGGAAACTATGGCTACACCTTC | CASSPLTGNYGYTF
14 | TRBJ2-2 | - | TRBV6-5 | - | TGTGCCAGCAGGAAACAGGGGAACACCGGGGAGCTGTTTTTT | CASRKQGNTGELFF
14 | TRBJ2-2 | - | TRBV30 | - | TGTGCCTGCACCCGACTAGGTAGCACCGGGGAGCTGTTTTTT | CACTRLGSTGELFF
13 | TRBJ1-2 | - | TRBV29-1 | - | TGCAGCGTTGGAGACAGTCCCCTCTGGGGCTACACCTTC | CSVGDSPLWGYTF
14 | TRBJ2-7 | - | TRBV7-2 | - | TGTGCCAGCAGCTTACGGTCGGACAGCTACGAGCAGTACTTC | CASSLRSDSYEQYF
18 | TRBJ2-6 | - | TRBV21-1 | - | TGTGCCAGCAGCAAATCCCCGGGGGCCGTGGCAGGGGCCAACGTCCTGACTTTC | CASSKSPGAVAGANVLTF
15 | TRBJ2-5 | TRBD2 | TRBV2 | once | TGTGCCAGCAGTGAATTTAGCGGGAGGTTGGAGACCCAGTACTTC | CASSEFSGRLETQYF
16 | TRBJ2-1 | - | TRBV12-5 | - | TGTGCTAGTGGTTTGTTACGCCAGAAACTGTACAATGAGCAGTTCTTC | CASGLLRQKLYNEQFF
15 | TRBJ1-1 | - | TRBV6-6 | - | TGTGCCAGCAGTTACGCCGGGGCAGAGAACACTGAAGCTTTCTTT | CASSYAGAENTEAFF
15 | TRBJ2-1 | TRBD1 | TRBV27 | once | TGTGCCAGCAGACAAAGGACAGGGAACTACAATGAGCAGTTCTTC | CASRQRTGNYNEQFF
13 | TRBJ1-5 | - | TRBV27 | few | TGTGCCAGCAGTTTACAGGTCAATCAGCCCCAGCATTTT | CASSLQVNQPQHF
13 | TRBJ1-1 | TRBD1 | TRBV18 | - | TGTGCCAGCTCACCACCAGGGGGCCCTGAAGCTTTCTTT | CASSPPGGPEAFF
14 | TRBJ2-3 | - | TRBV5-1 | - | TGCGCCAGCAGCTTGGATAGTGGCACAGATACGCAGTATTTT | CASSLDSGTDTQYF
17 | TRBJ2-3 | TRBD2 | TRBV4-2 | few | TGTGCCAGCAGCCAAGCCGGGGCTAGCGGGAGTGCAGATACGCAGTATTTT | CASSQAGASGSADTQYF
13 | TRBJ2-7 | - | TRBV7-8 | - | TGTGCCAGCAGCCTAAGAGGTCCATCCGAGCAGTACTTC | CASSLRGPSEQYF
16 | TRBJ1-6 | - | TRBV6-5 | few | TGTGCCAGCAGTTACTCGAGGACCCCCGATCGGTCACCCCTCCACTTT | CASSYSRTPDRSPLHF
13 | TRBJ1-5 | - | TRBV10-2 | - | TGCGCCAGCAGGGACAGTCAGAATCAGCCCCAGCATTTT | CASRDSQNQPQHF
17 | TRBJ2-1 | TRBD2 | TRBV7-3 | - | TGTGCCAGCAGCCCCACCCTGACTAGCGGAACCTACAATGAGCAGTTCTTC | CASSPTLTSGTYNEQFF
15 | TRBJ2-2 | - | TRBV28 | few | TGTGCCAGCAGTTTGTGGCTAGGGAGCACCGGGGAGCTGTTTTTT | CASSLWLGSTGELFF
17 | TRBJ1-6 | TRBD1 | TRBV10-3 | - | TGTGCCATCAGTGAGTCGGCGGGAAGGGGGCTCAATTCACCCCTCCACTTT | CAISESAGRGLNSPLHF
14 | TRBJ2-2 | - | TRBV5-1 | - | TGCGCCAGCAGCCGGGACGAGCCGCGGCGGGAGCTGTTTTTT | CASSRDEPRRELFF
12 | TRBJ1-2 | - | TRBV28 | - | TGTGCCAGCAGTGAAGGCAGCTATGGCTACACCTTC | CASSEGSYGYTF
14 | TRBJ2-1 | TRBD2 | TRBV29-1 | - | TGCAGCGCGTCGCAGCGGGAGGATTCGAATGAGCAGTTCTTC | CSASQREDSNEQFF
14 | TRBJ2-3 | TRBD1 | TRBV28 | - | TGTGCCATACTACAGGGGGGAGCGTCAGATACGCAGTATTTT | CAILQGGASDTQYF
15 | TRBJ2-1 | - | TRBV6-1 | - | TGTGCCAGCAGCCTCGAACCGAGCTCCTACAATGAGCAGTTCTTC | CASSLEPSSYNEQFF